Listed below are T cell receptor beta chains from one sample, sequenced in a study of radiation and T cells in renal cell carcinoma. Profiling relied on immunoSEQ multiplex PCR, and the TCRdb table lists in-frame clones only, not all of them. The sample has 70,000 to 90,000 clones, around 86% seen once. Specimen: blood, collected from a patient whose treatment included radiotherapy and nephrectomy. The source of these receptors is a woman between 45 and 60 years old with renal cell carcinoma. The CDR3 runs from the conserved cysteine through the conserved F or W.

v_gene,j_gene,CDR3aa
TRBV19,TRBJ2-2,CASRPSGGFAGELFF
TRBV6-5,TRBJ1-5,CASSYGVGEPQHF
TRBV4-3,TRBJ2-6,CASSQGRISGANVLTF
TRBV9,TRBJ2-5,CASSVGTGRETQYF
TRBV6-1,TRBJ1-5,CASSEEEGSGNQPQHF
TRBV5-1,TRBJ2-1,CASSRAGSSYNEQFF
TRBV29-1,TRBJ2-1,CSGGSGTSNEQFF
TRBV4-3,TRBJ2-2,CASSQDLVGFGRTGELFF
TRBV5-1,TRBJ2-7,CASRTSGGESYEQYF
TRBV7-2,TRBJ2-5,CASSFLASTSTETQYF
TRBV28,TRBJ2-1,CASSLGEGEQFF
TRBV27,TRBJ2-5,CASSLIRSPRETQYF
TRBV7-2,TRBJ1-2,CASSMDRVAGYTF
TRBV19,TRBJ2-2,CASSTRGTTNSGELFF
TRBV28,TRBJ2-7,CASSPPQGPEQYF
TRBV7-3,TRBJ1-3,CASSLTGGDSGNTIYF
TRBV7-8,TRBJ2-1,CASSLEPDYNEQFF
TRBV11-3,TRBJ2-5,CASSGGVQETQYF
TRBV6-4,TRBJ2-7,CARSGGPYEQYF
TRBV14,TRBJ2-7,CASSQKRDGYEQYF
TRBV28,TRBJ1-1,CASIEWQGPTEAFF
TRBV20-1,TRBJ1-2,CSVGPNYGYTF
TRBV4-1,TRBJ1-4,CASPPATNEKLFF
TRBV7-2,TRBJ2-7,CASSSTRTGGDEQYF
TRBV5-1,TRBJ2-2,CASSRSAGANTGELFF
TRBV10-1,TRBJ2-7,CASSEPGGTEQYF
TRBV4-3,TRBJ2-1,CASSQDDLEAYNEQFF
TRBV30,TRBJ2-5,CAWSVGLAVRRETQYF
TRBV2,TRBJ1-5,CASSQGDTINQPQHF
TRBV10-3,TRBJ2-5,CAIRGPVGTQYF
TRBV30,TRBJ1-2,CAWFEPGQGNYGYTF
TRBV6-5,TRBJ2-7,CASSYSTSYEQYF
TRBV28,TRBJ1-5,CASGRGGLSNQPQHF
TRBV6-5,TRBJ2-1,CASSRNNEQFF
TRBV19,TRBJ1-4,CASSLDGINEKLFF
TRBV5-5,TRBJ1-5,CASTPRSPREGNQPQHF
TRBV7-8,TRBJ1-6,CASSRGPYNSPLHF
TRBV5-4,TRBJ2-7,CASSQVKGYEQYF
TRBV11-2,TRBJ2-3,CASSSIAVGLAGGGDTQYF
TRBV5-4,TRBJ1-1,CASSLVTDSTEAFF
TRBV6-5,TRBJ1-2,CASSRAGTDPDYTF
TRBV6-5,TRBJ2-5,CASSYDETQYF
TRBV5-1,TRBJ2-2,CASSLARRQANTGELFF
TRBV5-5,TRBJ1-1,CASSSVGGTTEAFF
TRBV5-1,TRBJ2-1,CASSTPGQSHNEQFF
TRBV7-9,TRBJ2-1,CASSPRQGLIREQFF
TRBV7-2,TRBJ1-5,CASSLVSSGENQPQHF
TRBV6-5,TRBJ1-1,CASSSSVNTEAFF
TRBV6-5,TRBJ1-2,CASSYGDGSGHGYTF
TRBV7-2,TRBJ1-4,CASSPDRANEKLFF
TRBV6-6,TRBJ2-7,CASSYSGLGDYEQYF
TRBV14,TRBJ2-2,CASSPPYGELFF
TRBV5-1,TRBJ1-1,CASSLAVLNTEAFF
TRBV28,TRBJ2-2,CASSRSGQGKTGELFF
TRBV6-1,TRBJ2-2,CASSVPGKGTGELFF
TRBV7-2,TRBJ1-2,CASSLQGAVGYTF
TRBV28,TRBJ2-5,CASSIRTGGETQYF